This is a list of T cell receptor beta chains from one sample in a study of radiotherapy plus CTLA-4 blockade in lung cancer. The data were produced by immunoSEQ multiplex PCR, yet TCRdb's version contains in-frame clones alone and is incomplete. The sample lists 85,000 to 95,000 clones, approximately 78% occurring once. Sample: peripheral blood, taken from a patient treated with radiotherapy plus ipilimumab. These receptor sequences come from a human donor with non-small cell lung cancer that progressed on radiotherapy plus ipilimumab. The CDR3 runs from the conserved cysteine through the conserved F or W. The D gene is left open where the match is weak. Size is stated for part of the rows, as once, few or many counts, or as a class when the clone is expanded.

cdr3_aa cdr3_nt d_call cdr3_length v_call clone_size j_call
CASSDLAGGDEQFF TGCGCCAGCAGTGACCTAGCGGGAGGCGATGAGCAGTTCTTC TRBD2 14 TRBV10-2 once TRBJ2-1
CASRARLGPEGDTQYF TGCGCCAGCAGGGCGCGGTTGGGACCGGAGGGGGATACGCAGTATTTT . 16 TRBV5-1 . TRBJ2-3
CAWSEGTSGNNEQFF TGTGCCTGGAGTGAAGGGACTAGCGGGAACAATGAGCAGTTCTTC TRBD2 15 TRBV30 . TRBJ2-1
CASSLVEDTQYF TGCGCCAGCAGCTTGGTTGAAGATACGCAGTATTTT . 12 TRBV5-1 . TRBJ2-3
CASSLGQEGREKLFF TGCGCCAGCAGCTTGGGACAGGAGGGAAGAGAAAAACTGTTTTTT . 15 TRBV5-1 . TRBJ1-4
CASSVIQGNTEAFF TGTGCCAGCAGCGTAATTCAGGGGAACACTGAAGCTTTCTTT . 14 TRBV9 . TRBJ1-1
CASSLARGRKDYEQYF TGTGCCAGCAGCTTGGCCCGTGGCAGGAAGGACTACGAGCAGTACTTC . 16 TRBV11-2 . TRBJ2-7
CASSPLAGGGYNEQFF TGTGCCAGCTCACCTCTCGCGGGAGGGGGGTACAATGAGCAGTTCTTC TRBD2 16 TRBV18 . TRBJ2-1
CASSSRGLTANVLTF TGTGCCAGCAGCTCACGGGGGCTGACGGCCAACGTCCTGACTTTC . 15 TRBV9 once TRBJ2-6
CASARRDGYGYTF TGTGCCAGCGCAAGACGGGACGGCTATGGCTACACCTTC . 13 TRBV5-6 . TRBJ1-2
CASNFGASGSGDTQYF TGCGCCAGCAACTTCGGGGCTAGCGGGAGCGGAGATACGCAGTATTTT TRBD2 16 TRBV5-1 . TRBJ2-3
CAREPRGQKLFF TGCGCCAGGGAACCTAGGGGACAAAAACTGTTTTTT . 12 TRBV23-1 . TRBJ1-4
CASSVQDTSYNEQFF TGTGCCAGCAGCGTCCAGGACACTTCCTACAATGAGCAGTTCTTC . 15 TRBV9 medium-sized TRBJ2-1
CASRSGNTDTQYF TGCGCCAGCAGGAGCGGGAACACAGATACGCAGTATTTT TRBD2 13 TRBV5-1 . TRBJ2-3
CASGGHSYEQYF TGTGCCAGCGGGGGCCACTCCTACGAGCAGTACTTC . 12 TRBV2 . TRBJ2-7
CASSDGGTQPQHF TGCGCCAGCAGTGACGGAGGGACTCAGCCCCAGCATTTT . 13 TRBV10-2 . TRBJ1-5
CASSLTGTVSYNEQFF TGTGCCAGCAGTTTAACCGGGACAGTTTCCTACAATGAGCAGTTCTTC TRBD1 16 TRBV27 . TRBJ2-1
CASSLGSSGRMWETQYF TGTGCCAGCAGCTTAGGCTCTAGCGGGAGGATGTGGGAGACCCAGTACTTC TRBD2 17 TRBV7-9 . TRBJ2-5
CASSLLTGRNTEAFF TGTGCCAGCAGCCTCCTGACAGGGAGGAACACTGAAGCTTTCTTT TRBD1 15 TRBV5-4 once TRBJ1-1
CASSQATGVQETQYF TGCGCCAGCAGCCAAGCGACTGGTGTTCAAGAGACCCAGTACTTC . 15 TRBV4-1 once TRBJ2-5
CASSTGLAGGDTQYF TGTGCCAGTAGCACCGGACTAGCGGGAGGGGATACGCAGTATTTT TRBD2 15 TRBV19 . TRBJ2-3
CASSLGISSYNEQFF TGTGCCAGCAGTTTGGGCATAAGCTCCTACAATGAGCAGTTCTTC . 15 TRBV28 . TRBJ2-1
CASSREAWETQYF TGTGCCAGCAGTCGGGAGGCCTGGGAGACCCAGTACTTC TRBD2 13 TRBV6-5 . TRBJ2-5
CASSIGTHKRSNQPQHF TGTGCCAGTAGTATTGGTACGCACAAACGGAGCAATCAGCCCCAGCATTTT . 17 TRBV19 once TRBJ1-5
CASSQAPGGSYEQYF TGCGCCAGCAGCCAAGCCCCAGGGGGCAGCTACGAGCAGTACTTC TRBD1 15 TRBV4-1 . TRBJ2-7
CASRTGTGNQPQHF TGCGCCAGCAGAACTGGGACAGGCAATCAGCCCCAGCATTTT TRBD1 14 TRBV5-1 . TRBJ1-5
CASSQDRSSGRSDTQYF TGCGCCAGCAGCCAAGATCGTAGTAGCGGGCGATCAGATACGCAGTATTTT TRBD2 17 TRBV4-1 . TRBJ2-3
CASILGQGTEAFF TGTGCCAGCATTCTAGGACAGGGGACTGAAGCTTTCTTT TRBD1 13 TRBV6-6 . TRBJ1-1
CASSRNRAQETQYF TGTGCCAGCAGCAGGAACAGAGCCCAAGAGACCCAGTACTTC . 14 TRBV21-1 . TRBJ2-5
CASSPGGLGGRSSYEQYF TGTGCCAGCTCACCAGGGGGTCTTGGCGGGAGGAGCTCCTACGAGCAGTACTTC TRBD2 18 TRBV18 . TRBJ2-7
CASSGQTGGEQFF TGTGCCAGCAGCGGGCAGACAGGGGGTGAGCAGTTCTTC TRBD1 13 TRBV7-9 few TRBJ2-1
CASRRQGGETRFTGELFF TGTGCCAGTAGGAGACAGGGGGGCGAAACTCGGTTCACCGGGGAGCTGTTTTTT TRBD1 18 TRBV19 . TRBJ2-2
CSVGTDPTSTDTQYF TGCAGCGTTGGGACCGACCCCACTAGCACAGATACGCAGTATTTT . 15 TRBV29-1 . TRBJ2-3
CASTGTRGETQYF TGTGCCAGTACGGGGACTCGAGGAGAGACCCAGTACTTC . 13 TRBV19 many TRBJ2-5
CAISQGLTGNTIYF TGCGCCATCTCACAGGGATTAACTGGAAACACCATATATTTT . 14 TRBV10-2 . TRBJ1-3
CAWSPANFQPQHF TGTGCCTGGAGCCCCGCTAACTTTCAGCCCCAGCATTTT . 13 TRBV30 . TRBJ1-5
CAITTSFTGELFF TGCGCCATTACGACTAGTTTCACCGGGGAGCTGTTTTTT . 13 TRBV10-2 . TRBJ2-2
CASSPRLAGLNNEQFF TGTGCCAGCAGCCCGCGACTAGCGGGTCTAAACAATGAGCAGTTCTTC TRBD2 16 TRBV11-1 . TRBJ2-1
CASGASTHRDYEQYF TGTGCTAGTGGTGCTTCGACTCACCGGGACTACGAGCAGTACTTC . 15 TRBV12-5 . TRBJ2-7
CASSWTREKGLAGRQFF TGTGCCAGCAGCTGGACAAGAGAAAAGGGACTAGCGGGAAGGCAGTTCTTC TRBD2 17 TRBV7-9 . TRBJ2-1
CASSPALAGYEQYF TGTGCCAGCAGTCCCGCCCTAGCGGGATACGAGCAGTACTTC TRBD2 14 TRBV28 . TRBJ2-7
CASSIRVPPGVKLFF TGTGCCAGTAGTATTCGGGTACCTCCTGGGGTAAAACTGTTTTTT . 15 TRBV19 . TRBJ1-4
CSVSGGDGNQPQHF TGCAGCGTTTCGGGAGGAGATGGCAATCAGCCCCAGCATTTT . 14 TRBV29-1 . TRBJ1-5
CATRSGDSNQPQHF TGTGCCACCAGATCCGGGGATAGCAATCAGCCCCAGCATTTT . 14 TRBV15 few TRBJ1-5
CAISDWFREETQYF TGTGCCATCAGTGATTGGTTTAGGGAGGAGACCCAGTACTTC . 14 TRBV10-3 . TRBJ2-5
CASSQVAGSNTEAFF TGCGCCAGCAGCCAAGTGGCAGGCTCCAACACTGAAGCTTTCTTT . 15 TRBV4-1 . TRBJ1-1
CASRPRQGPAGEQYF TGTGCCAGCAGGCCTCGACAGGGGCCGGCAGGGGAGCAGTACTTC TRBD1 15 TRBV6-5 . TRBJ2-7
CASSPPSGGLTDTQYF TGTGCCAGCAGCCCCCCGAGCGGTGGGTTGACAGATACGCAGTATTTT . 16 TRBV9 few TRBJ2-3
CASSLGQTYEQYF TGTGCCAGCAGTTTAGGTCAAACCTACGAGCAGTACTTC . 13 TRBV28 . TRBJ2-7
CASSLRQVLESSGTSYNEQFF TGTGCCAGCAGTTTACGACAGGTACTGGAGTCTAGCGGCACTTCCTACAATGAGCAGTTCTTC . 21 TRBV27 . TRBJ2-1
CASTRQASTDTQYF TGCGCCAGCACAAGACAGGCCTCCACAGATACGCAGTATTTT . 14 TRBV5-1 once TRBJ2-3
CASSYSGGVGNTIYF TGTGCCAGCAGTTACTCAGGGGGCGTCGGAAACACCATATATTTT TRBD1 15 TRBV6-5 . TRBJ1-3
CAISETGSSYNEQFF TGTGCCATCAGTGAGACAGGTAGCTCCTACAATGAGCAGTTCTTC . 15 TRBV10-3 . TRBJ2-1
CATTGTSGRAVGELFF TGTGCCACAACCGGGACTAGCGGGAGGGCCGTCGGGGAGCTGTTTTTT TRBD2 16 TRBV19 . TRBJ2-2
CASRRATNTEAFF TGCGCCAGCCGTAGGGCAACGAACACTGAAGCTTTCTTT . 13 TRBV5-1 . TRBJ1-1
CASSLTALTSGSYNEQFF TGTGCCAGCAGCTTAACTGCCCTAACTAGCGGGAGCTACAATGAGCAGTTCTTC TRBD2 18 TRBV7-3 . TRBJ2-1